This is a list of T cell receptor beta chains from one sample in a study of identical twins' blood T cells. A single record per CDR3 protein comes from TCRdb applying MiXCR to the 5' RACE reads. The sample lists roughly 340,000 distinct CDR3 sequences, around 30% occurring once. The source material was PBMCs. Every receptor here comes from a woman aged 18-55 years in good health. Each CDR3 is given with its conserved first and last residue. D genes are given only for firm matches. Only part of the rows carry a size: once, few, many, or a class if the clone is expanded.

J	V	size	D	DNA	CDR3
TRBJ1-5	TRBV2	.	.	TGTGCCAGCAGTGACCCGGGGAACAATCAGCCCCAGCATTTT	CASSDPGNNQPQHF
TRBJ1-2	TRBV20-1	few	.	TGCAGTGCTAGAGCAGACGTGCAGGGTGGTGGCTACACCTTC	CSARADVQGGGYTF
TRBJ2-3	TRBV12-3/TRBV12-4	few	TRBD2	TGTGCCAGCAGTTGGGGACTAGCGGGGGGTTCTGGAGATACGCAGTATTTT	CASSWGLAGGSGDTQYF
TRBJ2-3	TRBV20-1	.	.	TGCAGTGCTTCCTTCCCGGGAGATACGCAGTATTTT	CSASFPGDTQYF
TRBJ2-5	TRBV7-2	.	.	TGTGCCAGCAGCTTCGACTTTCAAGAGACCCAGTACTTC	CASSFDFQETQYF
TRBJ1-5	TRBV10-3	.	.	TGTGCCATCAGTGAAGGACATTTTGGGCCCCAGCATTTT	CAISEGHFGPQHF
TRBJ2-2	TRBV27	many	.	TGTGCCAGCAGTTTCTGGGCAGGGGACACCGGGGAGCTGTTTTTT	CASSFWAGDTGELFF
TRBJ2-5	TRBV18	few	.	TGTGCCAGCTCAGACACCATGGAGACCCAGTACTTC	CASSDTMETQYF
TRBJ1-3	TRBV27	few	.	TGTGCCAGCAGGTTACGGGGAGGACCTGGAAACACCATATATTTT	CASRLRGGPGNTIYF
TRBJ2-1	TRBV15	.	.	TGTGCCACCAGCAGAGAGTATAGCGGAAGCTCCTACAATGGGCAGTTCTTC	CATSREYSGSSYNGQFF
TRBJ1-1	TRBV9	many	TRBD1	TGTGCCAGCAGCGGTAAGGGGGCTGTAAGCACTGAAGCTTTCTTT	CASSGKGAVSTEAFF
TRBJ1-4	TRBV7-2	.	TRBD1	TGTGCCAGCAGCTCCGGACAGGGAGCCGAAAAACTGTTTTTT	CASSSGQGAEKLFF
TRBJ2-1	TRBV9	.	.	TGTGCCAGCAGCGTAGATCTAGTCGGGTACAATGAGCAGTTCTTC	CASSVDLVGYNEQFF
TRBJ1-1	TRBV12-3/TRBV12-4	.	TRBD1	TGTGCCAGCAGTCTCACGAACAGGGGGCGCGGCACTGAAGCTTTCTTT	CASSLTNRGRGTEAFF
TRBJ1-2	TRBV7-9	.	TRBD1	TGTGCCAGCAGCTTAGCGAGGACAGGGGGCGCTTCTAACTATGGCTACACCTTC	CASSLARTGGASNYGYTF
TRBJ2-3	TRBV5-4	.	TRBD1	TGTGCCAGCAGCTCCCCGGGACAGGTGAAAGATACGCAGTATTTT	CASSSPGQVKDTQYF
TRBJ2-1	TRBV6-6	few	.	TGTGCCAGCAAACAGGGAGAAGGGCTCAATGAGCAGTTCTTC	CASKQGEGLNEQFF
TRBJ2-7	TRBV20-1	.	.	TGCAGTGCTACCCCCAGTACCTACGAGCAGTACTTC	CSATPSTYEQYF
TRBJ2-2	TRBV6-6	few	.	TGTGCCTCCGACACCGGGGAGCTGTTTTTT	CASDTGELFF
TRBJ2-2	TRBV20-1	.	.	TGCAGTGCTAGCTTTACAGCCGAGCCCGGGGAGCTGTTTTTT	CSASFTAEPGELFF
TRBJ1-2	TRBV5-1	.	TRBD1	TGCGCCAGCAGCTTGGGGGGGACAGTCTTCTATGGCTACACCTTC	CASSLGGTVFYGYTF
TRBJ2-1	TRBV12-3/TRBV12-4	few	TRBD1	TGTGCCAGCAGTCGCGGACAGGGTTATGAGCAGTTCTTC	CASSRGQGYEQFF
TRBJ2-7	TRBV10-3	few	.	TGTGCCATCAGTGACACCCGAGGGAACTACGAGCAGTACTTC	CAISDTRGNYEQYF